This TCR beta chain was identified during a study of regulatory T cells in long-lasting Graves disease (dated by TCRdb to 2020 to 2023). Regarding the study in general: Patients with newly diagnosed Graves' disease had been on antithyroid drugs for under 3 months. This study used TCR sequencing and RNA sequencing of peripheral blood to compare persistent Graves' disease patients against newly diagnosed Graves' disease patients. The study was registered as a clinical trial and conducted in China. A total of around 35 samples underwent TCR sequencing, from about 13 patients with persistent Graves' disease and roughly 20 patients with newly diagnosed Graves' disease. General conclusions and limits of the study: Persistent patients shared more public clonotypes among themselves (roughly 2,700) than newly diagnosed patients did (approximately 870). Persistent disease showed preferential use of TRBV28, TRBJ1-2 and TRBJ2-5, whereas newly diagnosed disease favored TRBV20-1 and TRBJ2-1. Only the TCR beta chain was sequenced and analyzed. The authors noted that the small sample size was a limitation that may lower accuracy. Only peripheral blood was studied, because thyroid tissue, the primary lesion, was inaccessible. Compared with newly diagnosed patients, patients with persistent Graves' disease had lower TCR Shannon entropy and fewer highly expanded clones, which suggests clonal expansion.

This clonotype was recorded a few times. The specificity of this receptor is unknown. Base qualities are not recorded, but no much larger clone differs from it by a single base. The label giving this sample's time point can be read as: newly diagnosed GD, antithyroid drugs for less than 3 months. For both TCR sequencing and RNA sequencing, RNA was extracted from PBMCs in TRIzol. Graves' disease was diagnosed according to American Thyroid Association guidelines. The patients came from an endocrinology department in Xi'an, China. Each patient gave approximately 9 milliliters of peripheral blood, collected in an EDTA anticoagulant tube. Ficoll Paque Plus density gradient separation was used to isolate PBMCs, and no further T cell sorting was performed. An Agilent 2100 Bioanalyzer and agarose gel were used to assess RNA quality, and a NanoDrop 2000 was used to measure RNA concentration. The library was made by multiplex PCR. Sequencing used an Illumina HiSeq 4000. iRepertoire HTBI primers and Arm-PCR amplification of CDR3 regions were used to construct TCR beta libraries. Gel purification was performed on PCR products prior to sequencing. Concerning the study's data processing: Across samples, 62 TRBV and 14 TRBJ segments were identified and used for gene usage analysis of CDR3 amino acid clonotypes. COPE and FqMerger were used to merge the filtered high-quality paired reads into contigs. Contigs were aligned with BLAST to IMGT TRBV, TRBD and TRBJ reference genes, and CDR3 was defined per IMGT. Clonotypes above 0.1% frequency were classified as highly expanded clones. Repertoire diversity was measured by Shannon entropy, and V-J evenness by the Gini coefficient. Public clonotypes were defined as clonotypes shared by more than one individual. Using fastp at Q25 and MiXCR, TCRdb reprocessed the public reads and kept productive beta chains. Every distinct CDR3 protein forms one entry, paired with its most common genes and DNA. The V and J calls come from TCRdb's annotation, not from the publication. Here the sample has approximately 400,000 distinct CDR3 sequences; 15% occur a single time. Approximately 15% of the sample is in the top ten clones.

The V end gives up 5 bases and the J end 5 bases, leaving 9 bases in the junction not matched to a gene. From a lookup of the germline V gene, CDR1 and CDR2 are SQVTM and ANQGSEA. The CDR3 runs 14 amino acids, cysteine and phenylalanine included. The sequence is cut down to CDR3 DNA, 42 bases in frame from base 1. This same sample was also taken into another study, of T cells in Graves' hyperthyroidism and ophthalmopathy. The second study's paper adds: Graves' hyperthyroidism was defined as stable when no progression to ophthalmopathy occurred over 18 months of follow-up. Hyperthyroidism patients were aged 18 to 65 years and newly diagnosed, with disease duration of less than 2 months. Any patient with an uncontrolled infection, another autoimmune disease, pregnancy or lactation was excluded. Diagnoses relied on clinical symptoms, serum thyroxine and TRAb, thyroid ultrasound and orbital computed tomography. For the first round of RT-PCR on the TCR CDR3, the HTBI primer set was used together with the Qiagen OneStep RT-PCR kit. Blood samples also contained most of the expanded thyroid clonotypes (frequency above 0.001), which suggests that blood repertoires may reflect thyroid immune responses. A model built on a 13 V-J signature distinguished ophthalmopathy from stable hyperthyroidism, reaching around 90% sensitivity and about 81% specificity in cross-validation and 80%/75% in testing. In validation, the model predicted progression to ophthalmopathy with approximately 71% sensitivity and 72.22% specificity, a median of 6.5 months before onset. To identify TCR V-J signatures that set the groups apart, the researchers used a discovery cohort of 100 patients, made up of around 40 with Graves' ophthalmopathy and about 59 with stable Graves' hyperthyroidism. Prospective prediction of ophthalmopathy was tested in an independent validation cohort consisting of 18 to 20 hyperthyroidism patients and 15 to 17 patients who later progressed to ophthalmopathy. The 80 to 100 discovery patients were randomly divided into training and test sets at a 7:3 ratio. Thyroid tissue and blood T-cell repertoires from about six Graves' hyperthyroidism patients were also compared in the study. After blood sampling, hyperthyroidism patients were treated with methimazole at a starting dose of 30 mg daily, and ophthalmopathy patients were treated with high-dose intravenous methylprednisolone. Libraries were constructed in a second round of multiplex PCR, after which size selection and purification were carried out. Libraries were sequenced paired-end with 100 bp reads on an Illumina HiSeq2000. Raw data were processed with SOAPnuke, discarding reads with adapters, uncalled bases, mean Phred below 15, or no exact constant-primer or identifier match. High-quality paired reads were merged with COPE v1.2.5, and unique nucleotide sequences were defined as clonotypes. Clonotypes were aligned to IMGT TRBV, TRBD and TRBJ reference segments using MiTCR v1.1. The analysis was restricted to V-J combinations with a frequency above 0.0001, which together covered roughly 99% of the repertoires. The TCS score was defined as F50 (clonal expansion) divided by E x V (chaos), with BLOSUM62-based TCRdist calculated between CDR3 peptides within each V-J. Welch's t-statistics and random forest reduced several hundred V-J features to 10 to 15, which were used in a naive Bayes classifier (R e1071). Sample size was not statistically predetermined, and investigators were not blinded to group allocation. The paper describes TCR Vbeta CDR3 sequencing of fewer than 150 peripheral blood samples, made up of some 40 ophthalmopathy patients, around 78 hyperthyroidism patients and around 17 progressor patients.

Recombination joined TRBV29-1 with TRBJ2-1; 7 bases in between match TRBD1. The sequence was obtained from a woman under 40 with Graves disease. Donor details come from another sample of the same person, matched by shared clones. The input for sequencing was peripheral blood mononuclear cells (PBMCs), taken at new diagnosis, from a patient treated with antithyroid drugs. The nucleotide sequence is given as TGCAGCGTTCCTACCTCCGGGACAGACAATGAGCAGTTCTTC. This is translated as CSVPTSGTDNEQFF.